This is a list of T cell receptor beta chains from one sample in a study of identical twins. TCRdb passed the 5' RACE reads through MiXCR, listing each CDR3 protein once. This table holds 1.5 million to 2 million distinct CDR3 sequences, roughly 35% found once. Sample: cord blood. The source is a newborn girl in good health. The CDR3 runs from the conserved cysteine through the conserved F or W. The D gene is left open where the match is weak. For some rows the clone size is stated as once, few or many, or as a class when expanded; others skip it.

J | V | D | size | DNA | CDR3
TRBJ2-7 | TRBV21-1 | . | . | TGTGCCACCACACTACAGCGGGAGGCCTTCTACGAGCAGTACTTC | CATTLQREAFYEQYF
TRBJ1-2 | TRBV20-1 | . | . | TGCAGTGCTAAGTCCCACGATAAAGCTAACTATGGCTACACCTTC | CSAKSHDKANYGYTF
TRBJ1-2 | TRBV5-1 | . | many | TGTGCCAGCAGTTTATACAGAGATGGCTACACCTTC | CASSLYRDGYTF
TRBJ2-5 | TRBV2 | . | few | TGTGCCAGCACCCAAAGGAGGACACTTGAGACCCAGTACTTC | CASTQRRTLETQYF
TRBJ2-7 | TRBV5-1 | TRBD1 | . | TGCGCCAGCAGCTTGGGTACCCGAGACAGGGGACCCTACGAGCAGTACTTC | CASSLGTRDRGPYEQYF
TRBJ2-7 | TRBV3-1 | TRBD1 | . | TGTGCCGTCAAGGGGGCCCTATCGGACGAGCAGTACTTC | CAVKGALSDEQYF
TRBJ1-1 | TRBV3-1 | . | few | TGTGCCAGCAGCCAAGAACGGGCCTCAGGAGCTTTCTTT | CASSQERASGAFF
TRBJ1-2 | TRBV11-2 | TRBD1 | once | TGTGCCAGCAGCTTAGACCCACAGGGGTACTATGGCTACACCTTC | CASSLDPQGYYGYTF
TRBJ2-5 | TRBV24-1 | TRBD2 | . | TGTGCCACCAGTGACGAGTCAGGGACTAGCCTAGAGACCCAGTACTTC | CATSDESGTSLETQYF
TRBJ1-2 | TRBV20-1 | . | . | TGCAGTGCCGAGGGATGGGAGCGCTATGGCTACACCTTC | CSAEGWERYGYTF